The 28 T cell receptor beta chains given below trace back to one sample, sequenced in a study of spatial heterogeneity in lung cancer (dated by TCRdb to between 2017 and 2020). Receptors were amplified or captured by 5' RACE. Reads for this sample came from a NextSeq 500. Using fastp at Q25 and MiXCR, TCRdb reprocessed the public reads and kept productive beta chains. Records with the same CDR3 protein are collapsed into one entry carrying the most frequent genes and DNA. Within this sample are about 36,000 distinct CDR3 sequences, with about 7.6% of them counted one time only. Of the sample, around a tenth is held by the ten largest clones. Sample time point, as interpreted from the label and publication: blood at routine non-recurrence follow-up after resection. This specimen consisted of PBMCs, obtained at follow-up. All receptors come from a male donor with early-stage non-small cell lung cancer.

This clonotype was seen ten or more times. The rearrangement joins TRBV27 to TRBJ2-2; 7 bases map to TRBD2. The V segment lost 3 bases and the J segment 5 bases; nucleotides outside the gene matches: 12. CDR1 is MNHEY and CDR2 is SMNVEV in the germline V gene (reference sequence). This CDR3 has 17 residues. CDR3: CASSLSGVPWGTGELFF. CDR3 sequence (DNA): TGTGCCAGCAGTTTGAGCGGGGTCCCCTGGGGGACCGGGGAGCTGTTTTTT.

This clonotype occurred many times. The chain uses TRBV10-1 and TRBJ1-1; D might be TRBD1 (5 bases). V was clipped by 4 bases and J by 2 bases, with 8 bases between them. Germline V gene lookup returns CDR1 WNHNN and CDR2 SYGVQD (reference sequence). This CDR3 comprises 13 residues. The CDR3 sequence is CASSGQINTEAFF. The CDR3, as DNA: TGCGCCAGCAGTGGACAGATTAACACTGAAGCTTTCTTT.

The sample holds many counts of this clonotype. V and J are TRBV12-3 or TRBV12-4 and TRBJ1-1, with unresolved D. The CDR3 totals 14 residues. V was trimmed by 1 base and J by 2 bases, leaving 8 bases between them. In DNA, the CDR3 is TGTGCCAGCAGTTTAGTCACTGGTAACACTGAAGCTTTCTTT. This gives the protein CASSLVTGNTEAFF.

This clonotype was detected ten times or more. The chain combines TRBV3-1 with TRBJ1-6, with D possibly matching TRBD1 (5 bases). Per the germline V gene, CDR1 is LGHDT and CDR2 is YNNKEL (reference sequence). The V end lost 2 bases, the J end lost 10 bases, and 12 bases lay between the germline ends. The CDR3 has 14 amino acids. The DNA of the CDR3 is TGTGCCAGCAGCCAAACAGGCGGTCTATCACCCCTCCACTTT. Amino acid sequence: CASSQTGGLSPLHF.

This chain uses TRBV5-4 with TRBJ1-2; TRBD1 is a possible D gene (6 bases). The CDR3 has 13 residues. Germline V gene data show CDR1 as SGHNT and CDR2 as YYREEE (reference sequence). V was cut by 4 bases and J by 1 base, with 8 bases left in between. The CDR3 loop reads CASSQQGNYGYTF. The CDR3 DNA sequence: TGTGCCAGCAGCCAACAGGGTAACTATGGCTACACCTTC.

This clonotype was counted many times. The chain combines TRBV29-1 with TRBJ2-1, with 10 bases identical to TRBD2. The CDR3 contains 13 residues. J was trimmed by 4 bases and V by 6 bases; bases with no gene match: 3. The germline gives CDR1 SQVTM, CDR2 ANQGSEA. DNA of the CDR3: TGCAGCGTGCTGACTAGCGGGTACAATGAGCAGTTCTTC. Amino acids: CSVLTSGYNEQFF.

This clonotype was seen repeatedly, ten times or more. The chain joins TRBV19 to TRBJ1-5; no clear D. The V end lost 3 bases, the J end lost 1 base, and 1 base lay between the germline ends. Germline V gene sequence: CDR1 LNHDA, CDR2 SQIVND (reference sequence). The CDR3 has 12 amino acids. For the CDR3, the DNA is TGTGCCAGTAGTATGAGCAATCAGCCCCAGCATTTT. Residues: CASSMSNQPQHF.

This clonotype has a count of ten or more. This chain links TRBV21-1 with TRBJ2-1; no check of the table's D call, TRBD1, against the DNA was made. TRBV21-1 is noted as a pseudogene. This CDR3 contains 17 residues. CDR3 loop: CASSKADREGSYNEQFF. CDR3 coding DNA: TGTGCCAGCAGCAAAGCCGACAGGGAGGGATCCTACAATGAGCAGTTCTTC.

This clonotype was seen many times. The chain is built from TRBV5-1 and TRBJ2-7, with D possibly matching TRBD1 (6 bases). Germline CDR1 is SGHRS and CDR2 is YFSETQ. V lost 4 bases, J lost 4 bases, and 15 bases lay in between. This CDR3 is 14 amino acids long. The CDR3 loop reads CASSQAGTTYEQYF. The CDR3, as DNA: TGCGCCAGCAGCCAGGCCGGGACAACGTACGAGCAGTACTTC.

The rearrangement uses TRBV2 and TRBJ2-3; 7 bases are shared with TRBD2. The CDR3 is 16 residues long. CDR1 and CDR2 (germline): SNHLY, FYNNEI. Unmatched junction bases numbered 13, after V lost 8 bases and J lost 2 bases. CDR3 bases: TGTGCCAGCTTGGAGGGACTACGGGGCGCCACAGATACGCAGTATTTT. Its protein product is CASLEGLRGATDTQYF.

This chain joins TRBV11-3 and TRBJ1-6, with D tentatively TRBD1 (6 bases). This CDR3 spans 12 amino acids. Trimming took 5 bases from V and 14 from J, leaving 13 bases between them. Germline V gene lookup returns CDR1 SGHNT and CDR2 YENEEA. The CDR3 DNA follows: TGTGCCAGCAGCCACGGGACAAGCACCCTCCACTTT. Protein: CASSHGTSTLHF.

Only a few counts were recorded for this clonotype. The chain couples TRBV20-1 to TRBJ2-2, with TRBD2 matching 14 bases. This CDR3 comprises 18 residues. Trimming cost V 5 bases and J 4 bases; bases outside gene matches: 12. The germline CDR1 and CDR2 sequences are DFQATT and SNEGSKA (reference sequence). CDR3 in amino acids: CSALGLAGGGGRTGELFF. The CDR3 DNA is TGCAGTGCTCTTGGACTAGCGGGAGGAGGCGGCCGCACCGGGGAGCTGTTTTTT.

This clonotype has ten or more counts. CDR3 region: CASSFYGAANEKLFF. The CDR3, as DNA: TGTGCCAGCAGTTTCTACGGGGCTGCTAATGAAAAACTGTTTTTT. The chain links TRBV28 to TRBJ1-4, with D possibly matching TRBD1 (5 bases). The CDR3 sequence is 15 residues long. Trimming took 3 bases from V and 3 from J, leaving 11 bases between them. The V gene's germline CDR1 is MDHEN and CDR2 SYDVKM.

This clonotype was counted ten times or more. The V call is TRBV13, the J call TRBJ2-5, with 10 bases that match TRBD2. The trim removed 2 bases at V and 1 base at J, leaving 4 bases unmatched. CDR1 and CDR2 (germline): PRHDT, FYEKMQ (reference sequence). CDR3 length: 16 residues. This CDR3 reads CASSLIQRGGQETQYF. The CDR3 bases are TGTGCCAGCAGCTTAATCCAGCGGGGGGGCCAAGAGACCCAGTACTTC.

This clonotype showed up many times. This chain connects TRBV19 to TRBJ2-7; D gene uncertain. V lost 4 bases and J lost 2, with 15 bases in between. The CDR3 loop spans 15 amino acids. Per germline, CDR1 LNHDA and CDR2 SQIVND (reference sequence). The DNA of the CDR3 is TGTGCCAGTAGTACCCGGCCCGGGTCGACCTACGAGCAGTACTTC. Translating it yields CASSTRPGSTYEQYF.

This clonotype was found a few times. CDR3 protein: CSVQAGNGQPQHF. CDR3 sequence (DNA): TGCAGCGTCCAAGCAGGGAATGGTCAGCCCCAGCATTTT. This sequence joins TRBV29-1 and TRBJ1-5; maybe TRBD1 (5 bases). The CDR3 has 13 amino acids. CDR1 and CDR2 from the germline V gene are SQVTM and ANQGSEA. V lost 6 bases to trimming and J lost 6 bases, with 15 bases between them.

By share, this clonotype ranks as medium-sized. V usage is TRBV7-9 and J usage is TRBJ2-2; D is possibly TRBD2 (6 bases). V shed 5 bases and J shed 1 base, with 14 bases lying between them. CDR3 length: 16 residues. The germline CDR1 and CDR2 sequences are SEHNR and FQNEAQ (reference sequence). This chain's CDR3 is CASSPEGRGNTGELFF. Here the CDR3 DNA reads TGTGCCAGCAGCCCCGAGGGGCGGGGGAACACCGGGGAGCTGTTTTTT.

Many counts were recorded for this clonotype. The V gene is TRBV12-3 or TRBV12-4, the J gene TRBJ2-1; D might be TRBD2 (6 bases). This CDR3 has 16 residues. V was cut by 5 bases and J by 5 bases, with 19 bases left in between. The CDR3 DNA is TGTGCCAGCAGTCCCCCGTGGGCGGGGAAGCACAATGAGCAGTTCTTC. Translation gives CASSPPWAGKHNEQFF.

This chain connects TRBV7-9 to TRBJ2-1; TRBD1 matches at 9 bases. CDR1 and CDR2 from the germline V gene are SEHNR and FQNEAQ (reference sequence). The V segment lost 5 bases and the J segment 5 bases; nucleotides outside the gene matches: 10. CDR3 length: 16 residues. CDR3 sequence: CASSPAMGQGHNEQFF. The CDR3 DNA reads as TGTGCCAGCAGCCCGGCAATGGGACAGGGCCACAATGAGCAGTTCTTC. The full variable domain, in which reference TRBV7-9 and TRBJ2-1 provide the parts outside the CDR3, is DTGVSQNPRHKITKRGQNVTFRCDPISEHNRLYWYRQTLGQGPEFLTYFQNEAQLEKSRLLSDRFSAERPKGSFSTLEIQRTEQGDSAMYLCASSPAMGQGHNEQFFGPGTRLTVL.

This clonotype occurred many times. The chain combines TRBV20-1 with TRBJ1-1, with D uncertain. Trimming pared 3 bases from V and 6 bases from J, leaving 14 bases between. The CDR3 covers 13 residues. From germline, CDR1 is DFQATT and CDR2 SNEGSKA (reference sequence). CDR3 protein: CSASSVQRAEAFF. CDR3 DNA: TGCAGTGCTAGTTCAGTGCAGCGCGCTGAAGCTTTCTTT.

Points on this clonotype: The junction and the germline gene differ at one end; a read error may be behind it. The chain uses TRBV7-8 and TRBJ2-2; TRBD1 or TRBD2 may be the D gene (6 bases each). The CDR3 is 16 amino acids. Germline V gene data show CDR1 as SGHVS and CDR2 as FQNEAQ. The CDR3 region is CASSRRGAPNTGKLFF. The CDR3 DNA reads as TGTGCCAGCAGTCGAAGGGGGGCCCCGAACACCGGGAAGCTGTTTTTT. The full variable domain, rest sourced from reference TRBV7-8 and TRBJ2-2, is GAGVSQSPRYKVAKRGQDVALRCDPISGHVSLFWYQQALGQGPEFLTYFQNEAQLDKSGLPSDRFFAERPEGSVSTLKIQRTQQEDSAVYLCASSRRGAPNTGKLFFGEGSRLTVL.

This clonotype was seen at least ten times. CDR3 DNA sequence: TGCGCCAGCAGTGAGCCACAGGGGGCGCACGGGGAGCTGTTTTTT. This codes for CASSEPQGAHGELFF. The V call is TRBV10-2, the J call TRBJ2-2; 9 bases are shared with TRBD1. Germline loops: CDR1 WSHSY, CDR2 SAAADI. The CDR3 runs to 15 residues. V trimming: 2 bases; J trimming: 7 bases; junction bases outside the gene matches: 5.

At least ten counts were recorded for this clonotype. J is TRBJ1-1 and V is TRBV20-1; 8 bases are shared with TRBD1. This CDR3 is built from 14 residues. Trimming removed 3 bases from V and 2 bases from J; junction bases left unmatched: 5. Germline values: CDR1 DFQATT, CDR2 SNEGSKA (reference sequence). The CDR3 sequence is CSARPGTGNTEAFF. The CDR3 DNA follows: TGCAGTGCTAGGCCCGGGACAGGTAACACTGAAGCTTTCTTT.

This clonotype was recorded many times. The chain couples TRBV20-1 to TRBJ2-2, with D possibly TRBD1 on 6 matching bases. Trimming stripped 3 bases from V and 4 bases from J, with 12 bases between. Germline loops: CDR1 DFQATT, CDR2 SNEGSKA (reference sequence). This CDR3 comprises 14 residues. This CDR3 is CSARGAVSTGELFF. Written as DNA, the CDR3 is TGCAGTGCTAGGGGGGCCGTGAGCACCGGGGAGCTGTTTTTT.

CDR3 DNA: TGTGCCAGCAGCCCCCGGGACGCGTTGGGACGGACCCAGTACTTC. It yields the protein CASSPRDALGRTQYF. The genes are TRBV7-2 and TRBJ2-5; either TRBD1 or TRBD2 may supply D (5 bases each). Trimming shortened V by 5 bases and J by 7 bases, and 20 bases separated the two germline ends. CDR3 size: 15 residues. The germline gives CDR1 SGHTA, CDR2 FQGNSA.

There are many counts of this clonotype. In this CDR3 the conserved last residue, phenylalanine or tryptophan, is missing, so a read error is likely. The limits of the CDR3 on the DNA are not certain, so only TCRdb's listed CDR3 is given. This chain joins TRBV6-2 or TRBV6-3 and TRBJ1-2; the DNA was not compared with TRBD1, the D call given in the table. Counting both end residues, the CDR3 totals 12 amino acids. Germline V gene data show CDR1 as MNHEY and CDR2 as SVGEGT. CDR3 protein: CASSSTGTGLFQ.

The V gene is TRBV5-4, the J gene TRBJ2-3; a possible D gene is TRBD2 (6 bases). Germline V gives CDR1 SGHNT, CDR2 YYREEE (reference sequence). The CDR3 extends over 14 amino acids. With 7 bases removed from V and 3 bases from J, the gap between germline ends came to 15 bases. This CDR3 is CASRDSRGTDTQYF. In DNA, the CDR3 is TGTGCCAGCCGGGACTCGAGAGGGACAGATACGCAGTATTTT.

This clonotype was detected many times. The gene calls are TRBV20-1 and TRBJ1-2, with no clear D. Germline CDR1 is DFQATT and CDR2 is SNEGSKA (reference sequence). V shed 6 bases and J shed 4 bases, with 12 bases lying between them. The CDR3 is 12 residues long. The CDR3 here is CSAPDGFYGYTF. The CDR3 DNA reads TGCAGTGCACCCGACGGATTCTATGGCTACACCTTC.